The T cell receptor beta chain described here comes from a study of cytomegalovirus exposure and HLA in healthy donors. Study-wide findings and caveats: Reportedly, cytomegalovirus status was diagnosed with high sensitivity and specificity. A prior analysis recorded that most TCR beta V segments were productive about 90% or about 30% of the time.

In the PCR, 60 Vbeta and 13 Jbeta primers were used. Sequenced by immunoSEQ multiplex PCR; TCRdb stores in-frame clones only, minus some. The sample has roughly 260,000 clones, 84% seen once; the top ten hold about 2%. Regarding this clone: The target antigen is unknown.

Though nominally healthy at sampling, donors likely had unrecorded immune exposures. J gave up 3 bases and V 1 base, and 5 bases lay outside the gene matches. From germline, CDR1 is SGHNT and CDR2 YENEEA. The CDR3 contains 15 residues. The sample was PBMCs. This TCR derives from a woman aged 40 to 50 in good health and CMV-seropositive. This chain joins TRBV11-3 and TRBJ1-2; 7 bases fit TRBD1. The CDR3 bases are TGTGCCAGCAGCTTAGGAGGGGGCGCGCACTATGGCTACACCTTC. Translated: CASSLGGGAHYGYTF.